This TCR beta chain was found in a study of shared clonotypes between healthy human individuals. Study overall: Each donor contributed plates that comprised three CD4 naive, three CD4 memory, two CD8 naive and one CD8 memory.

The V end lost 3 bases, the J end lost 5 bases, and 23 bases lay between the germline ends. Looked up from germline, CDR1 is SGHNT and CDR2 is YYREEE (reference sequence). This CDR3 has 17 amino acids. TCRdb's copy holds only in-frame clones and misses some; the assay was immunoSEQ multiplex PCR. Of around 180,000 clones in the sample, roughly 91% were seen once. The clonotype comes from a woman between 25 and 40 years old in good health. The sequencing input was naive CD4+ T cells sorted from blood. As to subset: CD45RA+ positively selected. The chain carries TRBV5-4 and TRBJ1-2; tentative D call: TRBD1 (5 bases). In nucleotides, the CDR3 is TGTGCCAGCAGCTACCCGCGGGGCTGCAGGGACCCTTATGGCTACACCTTC. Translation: CASSYPRGCRDPYGYTF.